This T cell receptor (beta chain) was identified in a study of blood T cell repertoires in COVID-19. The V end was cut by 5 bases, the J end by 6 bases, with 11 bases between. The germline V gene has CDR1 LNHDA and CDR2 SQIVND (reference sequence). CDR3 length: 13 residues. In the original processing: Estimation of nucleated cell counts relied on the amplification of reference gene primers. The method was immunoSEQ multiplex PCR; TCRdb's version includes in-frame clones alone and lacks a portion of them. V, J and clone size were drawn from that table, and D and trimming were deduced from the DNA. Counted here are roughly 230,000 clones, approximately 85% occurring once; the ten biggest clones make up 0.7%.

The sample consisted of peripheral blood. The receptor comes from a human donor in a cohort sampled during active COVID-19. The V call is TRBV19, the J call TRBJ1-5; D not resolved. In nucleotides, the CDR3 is TGTGCCAGTAGTTATTTTGGGCCTCAGCCCCAGCATTTT. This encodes CASSYFGPQPQHF.